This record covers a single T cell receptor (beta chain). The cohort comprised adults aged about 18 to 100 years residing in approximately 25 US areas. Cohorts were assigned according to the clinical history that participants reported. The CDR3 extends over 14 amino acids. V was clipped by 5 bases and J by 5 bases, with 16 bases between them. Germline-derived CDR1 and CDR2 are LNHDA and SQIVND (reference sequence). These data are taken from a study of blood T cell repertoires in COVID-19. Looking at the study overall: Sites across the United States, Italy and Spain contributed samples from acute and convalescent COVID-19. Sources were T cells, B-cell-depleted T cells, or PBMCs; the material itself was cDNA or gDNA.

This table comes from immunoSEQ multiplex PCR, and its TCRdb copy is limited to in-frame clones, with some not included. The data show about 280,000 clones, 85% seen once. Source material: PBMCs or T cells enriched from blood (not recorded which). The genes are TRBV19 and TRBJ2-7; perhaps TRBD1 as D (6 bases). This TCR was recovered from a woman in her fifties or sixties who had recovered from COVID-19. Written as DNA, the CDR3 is TGTGCCAGTAGTCCTTTAACAGGGTTCCACGAGCAGTACTTC. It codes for CASSPLTGFHEQYF.